The 11 T cell receptor beta chains presented below share a single source sample, sequenced in a study of neurological immune-mediated disorders. MiXCR was run by TCRdb on the 5' RACE reads, yielding one entry per CDR3 protein. This table holds approximately 44,000 distinct CDR3 sequences, roughly 15% found once. Sequencing was carried out using CD4+ T cells from blood. These receptors all come from a woman aged 55-69 years with HTLV-1-associated myelopathy (HAM/TSP).

This clonotype showed up many times. This rearrangement joins TRBV5-6 to TRBJ1-4; D is perhaps TRBD1 (5 bases). Germline V gene data show CDR1 as SGHDT and CDR2 as YYEEEE. The V end lost 0 bases, the J end lost 12 bases, and 15 bases lay between the germline ends. The CDR3 consists of 14 residues. Here the CDR3 DNA reads TGTGCCAGCAGCTTGGTTGAGGCCCGAGGGGAACTGTTTTTT. Protein: CASSLVEARGELFF.

This clonotype has ten or more counts. The rearrangement links TRBV20-1 to TRBJ2-5; D possibly uses TRBD1 or TRBD2 (6 bases each). Germline V gene data show CDR1 as DFQATT and CDR2 as SNEGSKA (reference sequence). The CDR3 spans 11 residues. Trimming removed 6 bases at V and 4 bases at J, with 9 bases between. Here the CDR3 reads CSAEGVETQYF. CDR3 nucleotides: TGCAGTGCGGAGGGGGTAGAGACCCAGTACTTC.

This clonotype appeared a few times. The chain combines TRBV7-4 with TRBJ1-2, with D uncertain. CDR1 and CDR2 (germline): SGHVT, SQSDAQ. There are 12 residues in the CDR3. With 7 bases removed from V and 0 bases from J, the gap between germline ends came to 6 bases. CDR3 bases: TGTGCCAGCACTACGGCTAACTATGGCTACACCTTC. Encoded protein: CASTTANYGYTF.

This clonotype appeared a few times. The chain links TRBV18 to TRBJ1-4; tentatively, D is TRBD1 (5 bases). Trimming stripped 4 bases from V and 4 bases from J, with 13 bases between. CDR1 is KGHSH, CDR2 LQKENI, per germline. This CDR3 has 15 amino acids. CDR3 sequence: CASSLPGLRNEKLFF. The CDR3 DNA is TGTGCCAGCTCACTACCGGGACTCCGTAATGAAAAACTGTTTTTT.

This clonotype was counted many times. CDR3 region: CASSLPTGNEGSPLHF. The DNA of the CDR3 is TGTGCCAGCAGCTTACCGACAGGGAATGAGGGATCACCCCTCCACTTT. The chain employs TRBV7-9 and TRBJ1-6; 7 bases line up with TRBD1. This CDR3 has 16 amino acids. V lost 2 bases to trimming and J lost 10 bases; unmatched junction nucleotides: 11. Looked up from germline, CDR1 is SEHNR and CDR2 is FQNEAQ (reference sequence).

Ten or more counts support this clonotype. The CDR3 DNA is TGCGCCAGCAGTTTAGACAGCCCACGATCGAATACGCAGTATTTT. Its translation: CASSLDSPRSNTQYF. The chain recombines TRBV5-1 with TRBJ2-3, with a possible D match to TRBD1 (5 bases). V was pared by 5 bases and J by 7 bases, with 20 bases between. This CDR3 region has 15 residues. The germline V gene has CDR1 SGHRS and CDR2 YFSETQ.

This clonotype was picked up many times. V gene TRBV7-2 combines with J gene TRBJ1-1; D unclear. Between the trimmed V and J ends, which lost 5 bases and 1 base, there was a span of 11 bases. The CDR3 runs 14 residues. CDR1 and CDR2 from the germline V gene are SGHTA and FQGNSA. The CDR3 DNA reads TGTGCCAGCAGCCCTCACAGAGAGAACACTGAAGCTTTCTTT. It codes for CASSPHRENTEAFF.

Many counts were recorded for this clonotype. The V and J genes are TRBV3-1 and TRBJ2-3; 7 positions match TRBD1. The J segment lost 1 base and the V segment lost 3 bases, leaving 7 bases of the junction unmatched. The CDR3 is made up of 16 amino acids. Germline values: CDR1 LGHDT, CDR2 YNNKEL (reference sequence). The CDR3 coding sequence is TGTGCCAGCAGCCATTCCGAGGGGGCGGGCACAGATACGCAGTATTTT. As protein: CASSHSEGAGTDTQYF.

This clonotype appeared many times. The J gene is TRBJ1-2, the V gene TRBV20-1, with TRBD1 matching over 7 bases. The J segment lost 7 bases and the V segment lost 0 bases, leaving 11 bases of the junction unmatched. CDR1 and CDR2 from the germline V gene are DFQATT and SNEGSKA (reference sequence). The CDR3 sequence is 15 residues long. CDR3 protein: CSARDQVRTGPGYTF. The CDR3, as DNA: TGCAGTGCTAGAGATCAAGTTAGGACAGGTCCTGGCTACACCTTC.

This clonotype was recorded at least ten times. The CDR3 coding sequence is TGCAGCGTTGAATTGGGGACAGGGGTTGGTGAGCAGTACTTC. The encoded protein is CSVELGTGVGEQYF. This chain joins TRBV29-1 and TRBJ2-7; 10 bases line up with TRBD1. The V segment lost 2 bases and the J segment 7 bases; nucleotides outside the gene matches: 8. Germline V gives CDR1 SQVTM, CDR2 ANQGSEA. The CDR3 is 14 residues long.

This clonotype showed up many times. The chain combines TRBV20-1 with TRBJ1-2; D not certain. Germline V gene data show CDR1 as DFQATT and CDR2 as SNEGSKA (reference sequence). The CDR3 sequence is 11 residues long. Trimming stripped 5 bases from V and 2 bases from J, with 6 bases between. CDR3 DNA sequence: TGCAGTGCTTTACAGAACTATGGCTACACCTTC. Its translation: CSALQNYGYTF.